This T cell receptor beta chain was recorded in a study of blood T cell repertoires in COVID-19. For the study at large: In each case, the material was cDNA or gDNA derived from T cells, B-cell-depleted T cells, or PBMCs.

The table came from immunoSEQ multiplex PCR; TCRdb's copy has only in-frame clones and leaves some out. The sample comprises about 330,000 clones, 92% of which are singletons, and around 18% rests with the top ten. Recovered Cohort 3 donors showed two negative PCRs, clearance, or symptom resolution. Sequenced input: PBMCs or T cells enriched from blood (not recorded which). The clonotype was recovered from a woman under 40 who had recovered from COVID-19.

The CDR3 region is CASSLLDSPGGRLREQYF. CDR3 DNA sequence: TGTGCCAGCAGTTTATTGGACAGCCCCGGAGGAAGGCTACGAGAGCAGTACTTC. V and J are TRBV28 and TRBJ2-7; D might be TRBD1 (6 bases). V dropped 1 base and J dropped 7 bases, with 26 bases sitting between them. Germline CDR1 and CDR2: MDHEN and SYDVKM. CDR3 length equals 18 residues.